This T cell receptor beta chain stems from a study of T-cell memory formation after mild COVID-19. From germline, CDR1 is MNHEY and CDR2 SVGAGI. The ends lost 0 bases at V and 0 bases at J; junction bases unmatched: 10. There are 18 residues in the CDR3. After 5'RACE with constant-segment primers, TCR alpha and TCR beta cDNA libraries carrying sample barcodes and UMIs were obtained. TCRdb re-derived calls from the 5' RACE reads in MiXCR, one entry per CDR3 protein. The table has roughly 500,000 distinct CDR3 sequences, about a fifth seen once. A few counts support this clonotype. The rearrangement uses TRBV6-5 and TRBJ2-7, with 8 bases aligning to TRBD1. Sequencing was performed on PBMCs or a T cell subset sorted from them (not recorded which). This receptor was obtained from an adult woman who had mild COVID-19 (a few samples of this study predate the infection). Cell type and time point are not known. The CDR3 reads CASSYSLTGGAHSYEQYF. The CDR3 bases are TGTGCCAGCAGTTACTCATTAACAGGGGGAGCCCACTCCTACGAGCAGTACTTC.